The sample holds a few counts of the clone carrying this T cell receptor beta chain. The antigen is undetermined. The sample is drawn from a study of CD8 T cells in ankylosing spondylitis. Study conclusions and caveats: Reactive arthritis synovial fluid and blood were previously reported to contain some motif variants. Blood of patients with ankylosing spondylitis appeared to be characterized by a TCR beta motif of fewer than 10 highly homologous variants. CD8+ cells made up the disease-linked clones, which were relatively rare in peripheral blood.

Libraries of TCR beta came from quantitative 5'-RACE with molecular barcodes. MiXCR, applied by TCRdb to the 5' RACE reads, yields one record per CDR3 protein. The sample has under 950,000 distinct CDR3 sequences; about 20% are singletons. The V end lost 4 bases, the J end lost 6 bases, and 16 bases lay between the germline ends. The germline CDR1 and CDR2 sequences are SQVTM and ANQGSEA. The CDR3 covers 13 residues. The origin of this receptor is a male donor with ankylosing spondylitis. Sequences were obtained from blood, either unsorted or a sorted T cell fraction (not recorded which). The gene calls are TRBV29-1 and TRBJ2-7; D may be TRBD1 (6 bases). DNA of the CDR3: TGCAGCGTTGTTGGCAGGGGCCTGAGCGAGCAGTACTTC. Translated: CSVVGRGLSEQYF.